This T cell receptor (beta chain) was sequenced in a study of CD8 T cells in Susac syndrome. The study, taken as a whole, reports: The TCR sequencing and HLA analysis in the study involved a relatively small number of individuals, as the study acknowledged.

About this clonotype itself: Its antigen is currently unknown.

Trimming cost V 0 bases and J 4 bases, with 12 bases left between them. The CDR3 is made up of 15 amino acids. Germline CDR1 reads SGDLS; CDR2 reads YYNGEE. About 0.45 to 1 ug RNA was reverse transcribed with random hexamers. It was immunoSEQ multiplex PCR that amplified TCR beta CDR3 across 54 Vbeta and 13 Jbeta. MiXCR, run by TCRdb on the immunoSEQ multiplex PCR reads, gives a single entry per CDR3 protein. Seen here are approximately 220,000 distinct CDR3 sequences, approximately 90% observed once, and the top ten hold roughly 0.15%. Blood CD8+ and CD4+ T cells underwent high-throughput TCR beta sequencing. TEMRA cells were enriched by FACS, while CD8+ and CD4+ T cells were obtained through a negative isolation that was performed magnetically.

Sequencing was carried out using CD8+ T cells from PBMCs. J is TRBJ2-3 and V is TRBV9, with D uncertain. This clonotype originated in a human donor with multiple sclerosis. In nucleotides, the CDR3 is TGTGCCAGCAGCGTAGACAGTGAGTCGGCAGATACGCAGTATTTT. Its protein is CASSVDSESADTQYF.